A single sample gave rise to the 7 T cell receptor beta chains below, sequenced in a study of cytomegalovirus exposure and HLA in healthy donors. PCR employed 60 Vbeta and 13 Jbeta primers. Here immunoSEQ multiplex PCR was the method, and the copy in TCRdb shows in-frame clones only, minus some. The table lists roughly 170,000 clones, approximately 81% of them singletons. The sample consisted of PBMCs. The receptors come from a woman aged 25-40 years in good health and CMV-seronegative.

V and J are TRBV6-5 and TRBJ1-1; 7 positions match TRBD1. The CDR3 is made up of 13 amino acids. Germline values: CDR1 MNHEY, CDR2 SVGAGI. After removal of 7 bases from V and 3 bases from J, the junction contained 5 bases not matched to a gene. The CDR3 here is CASKLDRDTEAFF. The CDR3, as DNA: TGTGCCAGCAAACTAGACAGGGACACTGAAGCTTTCTTT.

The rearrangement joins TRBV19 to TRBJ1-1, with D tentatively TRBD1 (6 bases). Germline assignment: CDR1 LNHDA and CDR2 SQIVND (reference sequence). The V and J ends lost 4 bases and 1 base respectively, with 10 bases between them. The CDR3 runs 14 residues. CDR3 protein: CASSSTDRNTEAFF. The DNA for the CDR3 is TGTGCCAGTAGTAGCACGGACAGGAACACTGAAGCTTTCTTT.

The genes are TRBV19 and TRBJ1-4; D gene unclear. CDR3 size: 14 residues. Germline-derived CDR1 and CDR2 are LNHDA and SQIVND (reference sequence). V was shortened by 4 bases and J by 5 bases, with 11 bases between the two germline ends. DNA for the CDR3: TGTGCCAGTAGTAGCAGCGCGAGAAATGAAAAACTGTTTTTT. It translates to CASSSSARNEKLFF.

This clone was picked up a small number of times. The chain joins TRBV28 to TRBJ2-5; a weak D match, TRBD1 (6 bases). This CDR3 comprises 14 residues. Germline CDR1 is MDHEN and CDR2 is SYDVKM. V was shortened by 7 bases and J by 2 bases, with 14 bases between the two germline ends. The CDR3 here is CASNQQGPQETQYF. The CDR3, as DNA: TGTGCCAGCAATCAGCAGGGGCCACAAGAGACCCAGTACTTC.

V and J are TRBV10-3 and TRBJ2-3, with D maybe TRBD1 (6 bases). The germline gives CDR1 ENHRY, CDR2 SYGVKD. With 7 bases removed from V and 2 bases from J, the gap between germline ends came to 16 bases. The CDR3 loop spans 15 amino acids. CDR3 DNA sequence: TGTGCCATCATGTCGACAGGATGGGACACAGATACGCAGTATTTT. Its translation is CAIMSTGWDTDTQYF.

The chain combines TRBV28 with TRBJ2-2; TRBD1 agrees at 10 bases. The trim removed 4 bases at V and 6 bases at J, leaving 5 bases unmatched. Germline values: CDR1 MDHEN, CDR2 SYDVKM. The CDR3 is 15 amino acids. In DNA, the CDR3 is TGTGCCAGCAGTTCGGGACAGGGGTTTCCCGGGGAGCTGTTTTTT. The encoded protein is CASSSGQGFPGELFF.

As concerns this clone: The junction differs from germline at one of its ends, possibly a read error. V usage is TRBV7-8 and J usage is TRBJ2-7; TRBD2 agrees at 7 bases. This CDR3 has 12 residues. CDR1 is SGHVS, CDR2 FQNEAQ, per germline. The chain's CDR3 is CASSLDRGDFLF. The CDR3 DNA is TGTGCCAGCAGCTTAGATCGGGGGGATTTTTTATTC.